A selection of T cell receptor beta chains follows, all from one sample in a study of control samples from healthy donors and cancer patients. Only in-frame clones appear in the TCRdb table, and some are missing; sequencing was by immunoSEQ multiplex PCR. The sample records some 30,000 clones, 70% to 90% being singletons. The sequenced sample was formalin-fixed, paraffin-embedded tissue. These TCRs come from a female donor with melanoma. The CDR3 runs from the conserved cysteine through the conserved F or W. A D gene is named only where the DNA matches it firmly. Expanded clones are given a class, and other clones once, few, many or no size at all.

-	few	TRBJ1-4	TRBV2	CASSPGRGQGEKLFF	TGTGCCAGCAGCCCAGGACGGGGCCAGGGGGAAAAACTGTTTTTT
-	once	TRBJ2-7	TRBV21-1	CASSSNVRSYEQYF	TGTGCCAGCAGCAGCAACGTCCGCTCCTACGAGCAGTACTTC
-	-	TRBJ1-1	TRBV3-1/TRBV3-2	CASSQVGVRAFF	TGTGCCAGCAGCCAAGTAGGGGTAAGGGCTTTCTTT
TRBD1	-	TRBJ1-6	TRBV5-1	CASSSSTGGSPLHF	TGCGCCAGCAGCTCCTCGACAGGGGGGTCACCCCTCCACTTT
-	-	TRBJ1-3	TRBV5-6	CASSLERRGLLGNTIYF	TGTGCCAGCAGCTTGGAAAGGCGGGGGTTACTTGGAAACACCATATATTTT
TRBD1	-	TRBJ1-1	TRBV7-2	CASSFTGGNTEAFF	TGTGCCAGCAGTTTTACAGGGGGAAACACTGAAGCTTTCTTT
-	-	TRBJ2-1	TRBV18	CASLDNSYNEQFF	TGTGCCAGCTTGGATAATTCCTACAATGAGCAGTTCTTC
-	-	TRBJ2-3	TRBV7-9	CASSPITGSDTQYF	TGTGCCAGCAGCCCCATCACCGGGAGTGATACGCAGTATTTT
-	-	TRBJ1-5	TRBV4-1	CASSQEGFQPQHF	TGCGCCAGCAGCCAAGAAGGGTTCCAGCCCCAGCATTTT
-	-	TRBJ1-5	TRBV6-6	CASSYSIPQPQHF	TGTGCCAGCAGTTACTCGATCCCCCAGCCCCAGCATTTT
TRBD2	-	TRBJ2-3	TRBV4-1	CASSQGLAGTGSTDTQYF	TGCGCCAGCAGCCAAGGACTAGCGGGGACGGGGTCCACAGATACGCAGTATTTT
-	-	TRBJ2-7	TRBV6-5	CASSYDRAGEQYF	TGTGCCAGCAGTTACGACAGAGCGGGCGAGCAGTACTTC
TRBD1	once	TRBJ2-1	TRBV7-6	CASSLVGTAIYNEQFF	TGTGCCAGCAGCTTAGTAGGGACAGCTATCTACAATGAGCAGTTCTTC
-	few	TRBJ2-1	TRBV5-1	CASSLKQPSSYNEQFF	TGCGCCAGCAGCTTGAAACAGCCGAGCTCCTACAATGAGCAGTTCTTC
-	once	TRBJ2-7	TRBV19	CASSPLRGGTPEQYF	TGTGCCAGTAGTCCCCTCAGAGGCGGGACTCCCGAGCAGTACTTC
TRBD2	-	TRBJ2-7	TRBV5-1	CASSLGTSGRVGYEQYF	TGCGCCAGCAGTCTGGGGACTAGCGGGAGGGTAGGCTACGAGCAGTACTTC
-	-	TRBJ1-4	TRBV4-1	CASSQAAGVGSANEKLFF	TGCGCCAGCAGCCAAGCAGCAGGGGTTGGGTCGGCTAATGAAAAACTGTTTTTT
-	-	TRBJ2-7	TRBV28	CASKVDVSTYEQYF	TGTGCCAGCAAAGTGGACGTATCGACCTACGAGCAGTACTTC
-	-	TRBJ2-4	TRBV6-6	CASSPYRTTAAPAKNIQYF	TGTGCCAGCAGTCCCTACCGTACAACAGCTGCCCCAGCCAAAAACATTCAGTACTTC
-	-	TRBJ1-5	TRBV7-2	CASSLWGGRGNQPQHF	TGTGCCAGCAGCTTATGGGGGGGCCGGGGCAATCAGCCCCAGCATTTT
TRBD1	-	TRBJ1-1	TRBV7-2	CASSWDSRNTEAFF	TGTGCCAGCAGCTGGGACAGCCGAAACACTGAAGCTTTCTTT
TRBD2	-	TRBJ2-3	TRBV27	CASSRWAGGDTQYF	TGTGCCAGCAGCCGTTGGGCGGGAGGAGATACGCAGTATTTT
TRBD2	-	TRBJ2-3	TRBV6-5	CASKTLAGRTDTQYF	TGTGCCAGCAAGACATTAGCGGGCCGCACAGATACGCAGTATTTT
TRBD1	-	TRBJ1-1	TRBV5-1	CATSDRGGGGTEAFF	TGCGCCACCTCGGACAGGGGAGGTGGGGGCACTGAAGCTTTCTTT
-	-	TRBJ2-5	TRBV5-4	CASSFGRGRVETQYF	TGTGCCAGCAGCTTTGGGAGGGGGCGCGTAGAGACCCAGTACTTC
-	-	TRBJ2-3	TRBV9	CASSVGGRADTQYF	TGTGCCAGCAGCGTCGGGGGACGGGCAGATACGCAGTATTTT
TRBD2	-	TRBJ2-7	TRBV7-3	CASSLLGLAGEQYF	TGTGCCAGCAGCTTATTAGGACTAGCGGGTGAGCAGTACTTC
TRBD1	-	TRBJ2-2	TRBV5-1	CASSPRTGGNTGELFF	TGCGCCAGCAGCCCCAGGACAGGGGGCAACACCGGGGAGCTGTTTTTT
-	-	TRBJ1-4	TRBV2	CASKGNEKLFF	TGTGCCAGCAAGGGGAACGAAAAACTGTTTTTT
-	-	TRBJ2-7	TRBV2	CASRPPGRSYEQYF	TGTGCCAGCAGACCTCCGGGACGGAGCTACGAGCAGTACTTC
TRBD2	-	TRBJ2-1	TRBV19	CASRLLAGGRNEQFF	TGTGCCAGTAGGTTACTAGCGGGAGGGCGGAATGAGCAGTTCTTC
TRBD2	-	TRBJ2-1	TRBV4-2	CASSQDLAGGYNEQFF	TGTGCCAGCAGCCAAGATCTAGCGGGAGGCTACAATGAGCAGTTCTTC
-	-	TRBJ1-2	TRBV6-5	CASSYSIGVEGYTF	TGTGCCAGCAGTTACTCGATCGGAGTGGAGGGCTACACCTTC
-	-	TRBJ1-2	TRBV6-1	CASSDWGYGYTF	TGTGCCAGCAGTGATTGGGGTTATGGCTACACCTTC
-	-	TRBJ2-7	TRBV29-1	CSVSRDYEQYF	TGCAGCGTTTCACGGGACTACGAGCAGTACTTC
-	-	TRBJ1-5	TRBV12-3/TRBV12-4	CASSFADSQPQHF	TGTGCCAGCAGTTTTGCGGACAGTCAGCCCCAGCATTTT
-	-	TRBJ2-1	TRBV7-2	CASSLGVGEQFF	TGTGCCAGCAGCTTAGGGGTTGGTGAGCAGTTCTTC
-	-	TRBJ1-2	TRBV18	CASSPAGADFYGYTF	TGTGCCAGCTCACCGGCAGGGGCCGACTTCTATGGCTACACCTTC
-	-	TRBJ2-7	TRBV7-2	CASSFSVTGMEQYF	TGTGCCAGCAGCTTTAGCGTAACCGGGATGGAGCAGTACTTC
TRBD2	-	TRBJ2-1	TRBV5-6	CASSLISGRADGEQFF	TGTGCCAGCAGCTTGATTAGCGGGAGGGCCGATGGTGAGCAGTTCTTC
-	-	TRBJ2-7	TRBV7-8	CASSLRYSYEQYF	TGTGCCAGCAGCCTCCGGTATTCCTACGAGCAGTACTTC
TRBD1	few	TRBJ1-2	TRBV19	CASSSTGGDGYTF	TGTGCCAGTAGCTCAACAGGGGGCGATGGCTACACCTTC
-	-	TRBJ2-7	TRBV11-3	CASSLLASYEQYF	TGTGCCAGCAGCTTATTAGCCAGCTACGAGCAGTACTTC